The 2 T cell receptor beta chains below were found in one sample sequenced in a study of tumor-infiltrating lymphocytes in primary liver carcinoma. Using a constant-region primer together with ProtoScript II reverse transcriptase, TCR beta cDNA was made from 450 to 600 ng of total RNA. Library construction for TCR beta comprised three nested multiplex PCR rounds performed with slightly modified ARM-PCR. PCR rounds one and two used TRBV1-TRBV30 forward primers with a C-beta reverse primer for around 9 cycles each. TCRdb re-called the multiplex PCR reads through MiXCR, storing one row per CDR3 protein. The sample carries 90,000 to 100,000 distinct CDR3 sequences, around two thirds recorded once. Unsorted bulk tissue of about 20-32 mg yielded co-extracted RNA and DNA. Sequencing was done on a sample of liver tumor tissue from sampling region 5. Stated subset: tumor region T5, tumor centre. Receptors were obtained from a woman between 55 and 75 years old with primary liver carcinoma and hepatitis B virus infection.

Comment on this clonotype: The missing conserved phenylalanine or tryptophan at the end of this CDR3 makes a read error likely. The chain joins TRBV6-4 to TRBJ2-6; 8 nucleotides match TRBD2. The CDR3 totals 16 residues. The V segment lost 6 bases and the J segment 1 base; nucleotides outside the gene matches: 5. Per the germline V gene, CDR1 is MRHNA and CDR2 is SNTAGT. This CDR3 reads CASSAGTSSGANVLTL. The CDR3 nucleotides read TGTGCCAGCAGCGCCGGGACTAGTTCTGGGGCCAACGTCCTGACTCTC.

This clonotype was picked up many times. V gene TRBV9 combines with J gene TRBJ1-1, with D perhaps TRBD1 (5 bases). CDR1 is SGDLS, CDR2 YYNGEE, per germline. This CDR3 region has 15 residues. The V end lost 0 bases, the J end lost 0 bases, and 9 bases lay between the germline ends. The DNA for the CDR3 is TGTGCCAGCAGCGTAGAGGGACGGATGAACACTGAAGCTTTCTTT. Protein sequence: CASSVEGRMNTEAFF. Combining the CDR3 with reference TRBV9 and TRBJ1-1 gives the whole variable domain DSGVTQTPKHLITATGQRVTLRCSPRSGDLSVYWYQQSLDQGLQFLIQYYNGEERAKGNILERFSAQQFPDLHSELNLSSLELGDSALYFCASSVEGRMNTEAFFGQGTRLTVV.